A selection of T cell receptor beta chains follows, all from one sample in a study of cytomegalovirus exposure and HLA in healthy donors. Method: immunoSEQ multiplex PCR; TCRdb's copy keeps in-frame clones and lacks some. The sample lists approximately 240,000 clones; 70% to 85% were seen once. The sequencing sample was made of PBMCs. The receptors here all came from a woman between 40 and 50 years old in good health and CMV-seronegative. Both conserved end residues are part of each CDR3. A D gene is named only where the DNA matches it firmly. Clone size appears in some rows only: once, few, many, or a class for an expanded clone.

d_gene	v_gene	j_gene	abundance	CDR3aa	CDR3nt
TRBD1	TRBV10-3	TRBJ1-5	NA	CAISESTTGRTGGDQPQHF	TGTGCCATCAGTGAGTCAACCACCGGGAGGACAGGGGGGGACCAGCCCCAGCATTTT
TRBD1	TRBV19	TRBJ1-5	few	CASSMRPGQGSHQPQHF	TGTGCCAGTAGTATGAGACCGGGACAGGGAAGTCATCAGCCCCAGCATTTT
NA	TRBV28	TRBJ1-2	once	CASSLPGYGYTF	TGTGCCAGCAGTCTACCAGGCTATGGCTACACCTTC
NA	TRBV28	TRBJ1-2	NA	CASNYQGYGGYTF	TGTGCCAGCAACTACCAGGGTTACGGTGGCTACACCTTC
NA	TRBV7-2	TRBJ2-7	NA	CASSFGGLTYEQYF	TGTGCCAGCAGCTTCGGCGGGTTGACCTACGAGCAGTACTTC
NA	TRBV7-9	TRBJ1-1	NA	CASSQDSNTEAFF	TGTGCCAGCAGCCAGGACAGTAACACTGAAGCTTTCTTT
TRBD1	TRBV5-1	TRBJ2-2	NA	CASSPGQGDTGELFF	TGCGCCAGCAGCCCTGGACAGGGGGACACCGGGGAGCTGTTTTTT
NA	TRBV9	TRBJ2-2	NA	CASSSRDMNTGELFF	TGTGCCAGCAGCTCCCGGGACATGAACACCGGGGAGCTGTTTTTT
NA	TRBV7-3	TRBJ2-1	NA	CASSLVGSWDEQFF	TGTGCCAGCAGCTTAGTCGGGTCTTGGGATGAGCAGTTCTTC
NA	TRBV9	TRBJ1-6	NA	CASSVGPGNSPLHF	TGTGCCAGCAGCGTAGGCCCGGGTAATTCACCCCTCCACTTT
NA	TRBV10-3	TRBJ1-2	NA	CAIRGTNYGYTF	TGTGCCATCAGGGGGACAAACTATGGCTACACCTTC
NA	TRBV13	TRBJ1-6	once	CASSLLGSSYNSPLHF	TGTGCCAGCAGCTTGCTGGGGAGCTCCTATAATTCACCCCTCCACTTT
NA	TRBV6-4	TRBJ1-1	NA	CASRASGRNTEAFF	TGTGCCAGCAGGGCCAGTGGGAGGAACACTGAAGCTTTCTTT
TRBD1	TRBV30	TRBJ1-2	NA	CAWSGKSPGTGNRYTF	TGTGCCTGGAGCGGAAAATCTCCCGGGACAGGGAATCGGTACACCTTC
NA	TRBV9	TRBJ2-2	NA	CASSDRQKPFTGELFF	TGTGCCAGCAGCGATAGACAGAAGCCTTTCACCGGGGAGCTGTTTTTT
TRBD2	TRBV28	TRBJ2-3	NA	CASSPRLATDTQYF	TGTGCCAGCAGTCCACGACTAGCGACAGATACGCAGTATTTT
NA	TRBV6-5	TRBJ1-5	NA	CASSPIGRGRQPQHF	TGTGCCAGCAGTCCCATTGGGAGGGGGAGACAGCCCCAGCATTTT
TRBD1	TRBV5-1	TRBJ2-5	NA	CASSGTVQETQYF	TGCGCCAGCAGCGGGACAGTGCAAGAGACCCAGTACTTC
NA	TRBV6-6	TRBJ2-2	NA	CATLESGELFF	TGTGCCACCCTAGAGAGCGGGGAGCTGTTTTTT
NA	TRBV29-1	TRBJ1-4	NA	CSVGGAATNEKLFF	TGCAGCGTTGGTGGGGCTGCAACTAATGAAAAACTGTTTTTT
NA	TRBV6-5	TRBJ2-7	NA	CASRTEGAYEQYF	TGTGCCAGCCGGACGGAAGGGGCCTACGAGCAGTACTTC
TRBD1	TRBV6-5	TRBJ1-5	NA	CASSYGTGTSNQPQHF	TGTGCCAGCAGTTACGGGACAGGGACTAGCAATCAGCCCCAGCATTTT
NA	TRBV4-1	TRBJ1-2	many	CASSSLTRGRDGYTF	TGCGCCAGCAGCTCCCTGACTCGGGGGAGGGATGGCTACACCTTC
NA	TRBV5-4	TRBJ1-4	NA	CASSLDRATANEKLFF	TGTGCCAGCAGCTTGGACAGGGCTACCGCTAATGAAAAACTGTTTTTT
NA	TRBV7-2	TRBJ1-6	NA	CASSLGPQGSYNSPLHF	TGTGCCAGCAGCTTAGGGCCGCAGGGCTCCTATAATTCACCCCTCCACTTT
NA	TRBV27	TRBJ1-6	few	CASSSRPGQANSPLHF	TGTGCCAGCAGTTCACGACCGGGACAAGCTAATTCACCCCTCCACTTT
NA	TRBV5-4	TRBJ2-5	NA	CASSLRGIETQYF	TGTGCCAGCAGCTTGCGGGGGATAGAGACCCAGTACTTC
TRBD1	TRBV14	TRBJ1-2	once	CASSEFGLRDRLWLSTF	TGTGCCAGCAGCGAATTCGGCCTTCGGGACAGACTATGGCTAAGCACCTTC
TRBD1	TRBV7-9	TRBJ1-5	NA	CASSLGQVYQPQHF	TGTGCCAGCAGCTTGGGACAGGTCTATCAGCCCCAGCATTTT
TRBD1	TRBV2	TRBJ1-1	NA	CASTQGGTGEAFF	TGTGCCAGCACCCAAGGGGGCACAGGGGAGGCTTTCTTT
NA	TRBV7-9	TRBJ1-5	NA	CANSFEGGQPQHF	TGTGCCAACAGCTTCGAGGGAGGTCAGCCCCAGCATTTT
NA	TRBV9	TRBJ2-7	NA	CASSVGGQGYEQYF	TGTGCCAGCAGCGTAGGGGGACAAGGCTACGAGCAGTACTTC
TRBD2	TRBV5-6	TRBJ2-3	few	CASSRPGLLSDTQYF	TGTGCCAGCAGTAGGCCGGGACTACTCTCGGATACGCAGTATTTT